The 19 T cell receptor beta chains below come from one sample, sequenced in a study of OX40 agonist ivuxolimab in advanced cancers. Clones were read by immunoSEQ multiplex PCR, and TCRdb kept only the in-frame ones, dropping some. The sample shows under 70,000 clones, roughly 90% of them seen only once. Material: CD4+ or CD8+ T cells sorted from blood, obtained in a trial of the OX40 agonist ivuxolimab. Receptors originate from an adult with an advanced solid tumor such as melanoma, head and neck, liver or kidney cancer.

The J gene is TRBJ2-1, the V gene TRBV30; 12 bases agree with TRBD2. CDR3 length: 14 amino acids. The germline gives CDR1 GTSNPN, CDR2 SVGIG (reference sequence). The trim removed 6 bases at V and 4 bases at J, leaving 4 bases unmatched. CDR3 sequence: CACSTSGGYNEQFF. The CDR3 bases are TGTGCCTGCTCGACTAGCGGGGGATACAATGAGCAGTTCTTC. The complete variable domain, with remaining parts taken from reference TRBV30 and TRBJ2-1, reads SQTIHQWPATLVQPVGSPLSLECTVEGTSNPNLYWYRQAAGRGLQLLFYSVGIGQISSEVPQNLSASRPQDRQFILSSKKLLLSDSGFYLCACSTSGGYNEQFFGPGTRLTVL.

The chain carries TRBV6-4 and TRBJ2-6, with D possibly TRBD1 on 6 matching bases. Trimming cost V 4 bases and J 2 bases, with 6 bases left between them. The CDR3 sequence is 14 residues long. Germline CDR1 and CDR2: MRHNA and SNTAGT. The CDR3 DNA sequence: TGTGCCAGCAGTGGGGGGCCTGGGGCCAACGTCCTGACTTTC. It is translated as CASSGGPGANVLTF.

The chain recombines TRBV13 with TRBJ2-5; 9 nucleotides align to TRBD1. CDR1 and CDR2 from the germline V gene are PRHDT and FYEKMQ (reference sequence). Trimming cost V 4 bases and J 5 bases; bases outside gene matches: 8. There are 15 residues in the CDR3. The CDR3, as DNA: TGTGCCAGCAGCTCGGGGGACAGGGTGGGGGAGACCCAGTACTTC. Amino acid sequence: CASSSGDRVGETQYF.

V usage is TRBV5-6 and J usage is TRBJ1-2; a weak D match, TRBD1 (6 bases). The CDR3 runs to 15 residues. V gave up 2 bases and J gave up 6 bases, with 17 bases separating them. Germline V gene sequence: CDR1 SGHDT, CDR2 YYEEEE. This CDR3 reads CASSLSHRVYDGYTF. DNA for the CDR3: TGTGCCAGCAGCTTATCCCACAGGGTGTACGATGGCTACACCTTC.

V and J are TRBV6-5 and TRBJ1-1; TRBD1 matches at 9 bases. This CDR3 contains 15 residues. V shed 5 bases and J 5 bases; nucleotides not matched to a gene: 9. CDR1 MNHEY and CDR2 SVGAGI come from the germline V gene. The CDR3 sequence is CASSGTGTGLTEAFF. As DNA, the CDR3 is TGTGCCAGCAGTGGTACCGGGACAGGGTTGACTGAAGCTTTCTTT.

This sequence joins TRBV6-5 and TRBJ1-5, with D perhaps TRBD1 (6 bases). Trimming removed 7 bases from V and 6 bases from J, with 13 bases in between. The CDR3 is 13 residues long. Per the germline V gene, CDR1 is MNHEY and CDR2 is SVGAGI. CDR3 bases: TGTGCCAGCACAGAGCAGGGGTCTCAGCCCCAGCATTTT. Translated, it gives CASTEQGSQPQHF.

On this clone: A junction end diverges from the germline sequence, so it may reflect a read error. V gene TRBV4-1 combines with J gene TRBJ2-4, with 7 bases identical to TRBD1. This CDR3 spans 12 amino acids. Germline V lookup: CDR1 MGHRA, CDR2 YSYEKL. The CDR3, as DNA: TGCGCCAGCAGCCAAGATGACAGGGATCGGCACTTC. It encodes CASSQDDRDRHF.

Of note for this clone: Mismatch with germline at one junction end may stem from a read error. V gene TRBV7-7 combines with J gene TRBJ2-2; the D is unclear. Germline loops: CDR1 SSHAT, CDR2 FNYEAQ (reference sequence). The CDR3 totals 12 residues. This chain's CDR3 is CASSPDTGELFF. The DNA of the CDR3 is TGTGCTAGCAGCCCAGACACCGGGGAGCTGTTTTTT.

The rearrangement uses TRBV6-1 and TRBJ2-7, with 7 bases identical to TRBD2. The germline gives CDR1 MNHNS, CDR2 SASEGT. Trimming cost V 8 bases and J 3 bases; bases outside gene matches: 7. The CDR3 length is 13 residues. The CDR3 DNA is TGTGCCAGCTTACTTTCGGGGGGCTACGAGCAGTACTTC. This sequence encodes CASLLSGGYEQYF.

The chain employs TRBV19 and TRBJ2-1; D gene uncertain. V was trimmed by 6 bases and J by 8 bases, leaving 20 bases between them. Germline V lookup: CDR1 LNHDA, CDR2 SQIVND (reference sequence). There are 15 residues in the CDR3. The CDR3 reads CASSHTGPKLHEQFF. CDR3 in DNA: TGTGCCAGTAGCCATACGGGCCCTAAGCTCCATGAGCAGTTCTTC. The full variable domain, in which reference TRBV19 and TRBJ2-1 provide the parts outside the CDR3, is DGGITQSPKYLFRKEGQNVTLSCEQNLNHDAMYWYRQDPGQGLRLIYYSQIVNDFQKGDIAEGYSVSREKKESFPLTVTSAQKNPTAFYLCASSHTGPKLHEQFFGPGTRLTVL.

The chain carries TRBV5-1 and TRBJ2-3; D is possibly TRBD2 (7 bases). V gave up 6 bases and J gave up 5 bases, with 19 bases separating them. From germline, CDR1 is SGHRS and CDR2 YFSETQ. The CDR3 totals 15 residues. Here the CDR3 DNA reads TGCGCCAGCACTTTTGCGGGGGCCCGGAGAGATACGCAGTATTTT. This codes for CASTFAGARRDTQYF.

This rearrangement joins TRBV6-5 to TRBJ2-2; D possibly matches TRBD1 or TRBD2 (5 bases each). Trimming left V 3 bases short and J 6 bases short, with 14 bases between. The CDR3 contains 15 residues. CDR1 and CDR2 from the germline V gene are MNHEY and SVGAGI. The CDR3 is CASSYFREGPGELFF. DNA of the CDR3: TGTGCCAGCAGTTATTTCAGAGAGGGGCCCGGGGAGCTGTTTTTT.

The rearrangement uses TRBV21-1 and TRBJ2-5; the D call in the table, TRBD2, was not verified against the DNA. TRBV21-1 is flagged as a pseudogene. The CDR3 is made up of 14 amino acids. Written as DNA, the CDR3 is TGTGCCAGCAGCAGGACTAGCGGGGCGGAGACCCAGTACTTC. Protein product: CASSRTSGAETQYF.

The chain couples TRBV4-2 to TRBJ2-2; 13 positions agree with TRBD2. The CDR3 runs to 18 residues. Germline-derived CDR1 and CDR2 are LGHNA and YNFKEQ. The ends lost 0 bases at V and 7 bases at J; junction bases unmatched: 8. In nucleotides, the CDR3 is TGTGCCAGCAGCCAAGATAAAGGACTAGCGGGAGCGGGCGGGGAGCTGTTTTTT. Residues: CASSQDKGLAGAGGELFF.

The chain uses TRBV7-8 and TRBJ2-7, with 8 bases matching TRBD1. The CDR3 has 18 residues. The germline gives CDR1 SGHVS, CDR2 FQNEAQ. With 4 bases clipped from V and 2 bases from J, the junction kept 16 bases outside the gene matches. CDR3 region: CASSSRGSGTGGTYEQYF. The DNA for the CDR3 is TGTGCCAGCAGCTCTCGTGGGTCCGGAACAGGGGGGACCTACGAGCAGTACTTC.

V gene TRBV13 combines with J gene TRBJ1-2; D possibly corresponds to TRBD1 (5 bases). V gave up 3 bases and J gave up 0 bases, with 8 bases separating them. Germline V CDR1 and CDR2: PRHDT, FYEKMQ (reference sequence). This CDR3 region has 14 residues. CDR3 region: CASSFREANYGYTF. In DNA, the CDR3 is TGTGCCAGCAGCTTCAGGGAAGCTAACTATGGCTACACCTTC.

V usage is TRBV15 and J usage is TRBJ2-3, with no clear D. There are 15 residues in the CDR3. CDR1 and CDR2 (germline): LNHNV, YYDKDF (reference sequence). V was cut by 2 bases and J by 3 bases, with 12 bases left in between. The CDR3 here is CATSRPLGATDTQYF. The CDR3 coding sequence is TGTGCCACCAGCAGACCCCTCGGCGCAACAGATACGCAGTATTTT.

This sequence joins TRBV10-2 and TRBJ2-5, with 12 bases identical to TRBD2. The CDR3 has 15 residues. Trimming took 10 bases from V and 3 from J; bases not matched to a gene: 9. CDR1 is WSHSY, CDR2 SAAADI, per germline. CDR3 sequence: CATRTSGALEETQYF. For the CDR3, the DNA is TGCGCCACCCGGACTAGCGGGGCTCTTGAAGAGACCCAGTACTTC.

The rearrangement uses TRBV19 and TRBJ2-5, with 11 positions matching TRBD1. The V gene end was trimmed by 5 bases and the J gene end by 1 base; junction bases not matched to a gene: 9. In germline, CDR1 is LNHDA, CDR2 SQIVND (reference sequence). The CDR3 is made up of 17 amino acids. Written as DNA, the CDR3 is TGTGCCAGTAGTGCTCGGGACAGGGGGTCCTCCCAAGAGACCCAGTACTTC. Encoded protein: CASSARDRGSSQETQYF.